The present T cell receptor (beta chain) was sequenced within a study of regulatory T cells in long-lasting Graves disease. Findings of the study overall: Patients with persistent Graves' had lower TCR diversity than newly diagnosed patients.

Construction of the TCR beta libraries employed iRepertoire HTBI primers in conjunction with Arm-PCR of CDR3 regions. One entry per CDR3 protein, called by TCRdb with MiXCR from the multiplex PCR reads. This sample has some 470,000 distinct CDR3 sequences; about a fifth occur once, and the top ten carry around 7%. The CDR3 consists of 12 residues. Germline V gives CDR1 SGHTA, CDR2 FQGNSA. Trimming removed 2 bases from V and 10 bases from J, with 11 bases in between. Time point described: persistent/refractory GD, antithyroid drugs over 5 years with positive TRAb. PBMC RNA was the source of the TCR library. This clonotype has more than one count but fewer than ten. Antigen: not known.

This material consisted of peripheral blood mononuclear cells (PBMCs), taken when the disease was refractory, from a patient treated with antithyroid drugs. The TCR sequence derives from a female donor with Graves disease. The gene calls are TRBV7-2 and TRBJ1-1; D is perhaps TRBD1 (6 bases). CDR3 in amino acids: CASSLHVGGAFF. The CDR3 nucleotides read TGTGCCAGCAGCTTACACGTAGGGGGAGCTTTCTTT.